The rows below give T cell receptor beta chains drawn from one sample of a study of persistence of HIV-infected CD4 T cells. Antigens of these TCRs are unknown. Profiling relied on immunoSEQ multiplex PCR, and the TCRdb table lists in-frame clones only, not all of them. The sample yields 48,000 or so clones, more than 70% seen once. The specimen comprised CD4+ T cells sorted from PBMCs after approximately 20-hour stimulation, sampled from a patient who received antiretroviral therapy. The source is an adult man with HIV who was CMV-seropositive. CDR3s leave out the opening cysteine and the closing phenylalanine or tryptophan. For some rows the clone size is stated as once, few or many, or as a class when expanded; others skip it.

- TRBV10-3 AISESGSYEQY
once TRBV24-1 ATSGGASYNEQF
- TRBV9 ASSVAGGKEAF
- TRBV9 ASSAAGAGGGNTIY
- TRBV3-1/TRBV3-2 ASSPLDGRLGEQY
few TRBV29-1 SVRAGGGSYEQY
- TRBV4-1 ASSRQKQETQY
- TRBV25-1 ASSEFGAGQGYEQY
few TRBV7-2 ASSLRGSEKLF
once TRBV5-1 ASSHGQGAVEQY
once TRBV20-1 SASDSTRGMGLGEKLF
- TRBV11-3 ASSPGLAGGQETQY
few TRBV18 ASSPQRDSGNTIY
- TRBV20-1 SASRLPNTGELF
- TRBV5-1 ASSPGTGGENGYT
- TRBV11-3 ASSLVGVADTQY
- TRBV6-2/TRBV6-3 ASSYSGLENNEQF
- TRBV18 ASSPRPYRGTIEAF
once TRBV19 ASSTWRGREIETQY
- TRBV20-1 SASDNQGSTDTQY
- TRBV4-2 ASSQGQGTLTDTQY
- TRBV30 AYDRAFNQPQH
- TRBV11-2 ASSRTPSGGAGTQY
- TRBV7-9 ASSLVQDGNTIY
- TRBV20-1 SARVRDYT
- TRBV30 AWSADGVRRPQH
- TRBV29-1 SVGLAGVIDEQF
- TRBV6-5 ASSSRGDQPQH
- TRBV19 ASSIVGLAGGPYNEQF
- TRBV6-6 ASSYSQTITDTQY
- TRBV7-2 ASSLRSVQTPEYYGYT
few TRBV27 ASSLSNSYGYT
few TRBV19 ASSIGATSYEQY
few TRBV5-6 ASSLEGPYEQY
- TRBV6-5 ASGYTDTQY
- TRBV27 ASSATSLGLTDTQY
- TRBV5-6 ASSWSRGAYSNQPQH
- TRBV5-1 ASSSRTGGNEQF
- TRBV3-1/TRBV3-2 ASSQRTGGTIY
once TRBV6-2/TRBV6-3 ASSYSFSPQETQY
- TRBV2 ASQTAPGESEAF
- TRBV6-1 ASSGAWSRGISYGYT
- TRBV19 ASSTRDRGRGF
- TRBV12-3/TRBV12-4 ASSRQGFGYT
- TRBV18 ASSPASTGRGTEAF
- TRBV6-2/TRBV6-3 ASSSHHREGYEQY
- TRBV5-1 ASSLSSYGYT
- TRBV7-2 ASSLTRGADGYT
- TRBV6-6 ASSIDRNYEQY
- TRBV4-2 ASSQVGSGGGYGYT
- TRBV5-1 ASLSGGFDTGELF
once TRBV4-2 ASSQGQGSYSNQPQH
- TRBV30 AWSGGGGATDTQY
- TRBV7-6 ASSSGILSGQVYGYT
- TRBV3-1/TRBV3-2 ASSQGWTRIGMNTEAF
- TRBV25-1 ASRFAGEAF
- TRBV7-9 ASSLGQNTEAF
- TRBV14 ASSQGSITGGAGNSPLH